This T cell receptor beta chain was identified during a study of T cell changes during pregnancy in multiple sclerosis. TCRdb keeps only in-frame clones here, not all; method: immunoSEQ multiplex PCR. The sample has about 93,000 clones, about 92% seen once. Sample: peripheral blood, taken after pregnancy. The clonotype was recovered from a female donor with multiple sclerosis, enrolled in a pregnancy study.

The DNA of the CDR3 is TGCAGCGTTGACTCCGGGACAGGGGTAGCGAACACCGGGGAGCTGTTTTTT. This sequence encodes CSVDSGTGVANTGELFF. The J gene is TRBJ2-2, the V gene TRBV29-1; 10 bases are shared with TRBD1. The CDR3 totals 17 residues. V was clipped by 3 bases and J by 0 bases; unmatched bases: 7. CDR1 is SQVTM, CDR2 ANQGSEA, per germline.